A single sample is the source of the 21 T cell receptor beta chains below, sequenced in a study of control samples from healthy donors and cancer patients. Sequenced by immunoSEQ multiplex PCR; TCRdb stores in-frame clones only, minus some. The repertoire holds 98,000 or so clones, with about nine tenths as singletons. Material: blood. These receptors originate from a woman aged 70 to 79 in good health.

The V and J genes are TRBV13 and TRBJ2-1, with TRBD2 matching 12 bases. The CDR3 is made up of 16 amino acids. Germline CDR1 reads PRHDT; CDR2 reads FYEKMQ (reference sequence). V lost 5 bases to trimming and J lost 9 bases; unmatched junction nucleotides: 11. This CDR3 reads CASSLMTSGRFSEQFF. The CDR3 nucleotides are TGTGCCAGCAGCCTTATGACTAGCGGGAGATTTAGTGAGCAGTTCTTC.

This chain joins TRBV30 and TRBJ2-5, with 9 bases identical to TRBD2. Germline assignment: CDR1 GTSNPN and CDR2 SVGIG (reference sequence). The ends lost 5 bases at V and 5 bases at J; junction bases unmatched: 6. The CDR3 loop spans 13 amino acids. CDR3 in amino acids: CAWAGGPRETQYF. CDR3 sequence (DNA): TGTGCCTGGGCGGGGGGGCCAAGGGAGACCCAGTACTTC. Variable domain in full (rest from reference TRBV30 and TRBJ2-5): SQTIHQWPATLVQPVGSPLSLECTVEGTSNPNLYWYRQAAGRGLQLLFYSVGIGQISSEVPQNLSASRPQDRQFILSSKKLLLSDSGFYLCAWAGGPRETQYFGPGTRLLVL.

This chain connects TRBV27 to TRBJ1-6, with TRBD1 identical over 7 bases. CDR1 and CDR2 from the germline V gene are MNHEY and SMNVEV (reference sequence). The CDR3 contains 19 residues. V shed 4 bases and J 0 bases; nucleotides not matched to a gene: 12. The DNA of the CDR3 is TGTGCCAGCAGTTACAGGGGTCTCATCCGGAGCTCCTATAATTCACCCCTCCACTTT. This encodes CASSYRGLIRSSYNSPLHF.

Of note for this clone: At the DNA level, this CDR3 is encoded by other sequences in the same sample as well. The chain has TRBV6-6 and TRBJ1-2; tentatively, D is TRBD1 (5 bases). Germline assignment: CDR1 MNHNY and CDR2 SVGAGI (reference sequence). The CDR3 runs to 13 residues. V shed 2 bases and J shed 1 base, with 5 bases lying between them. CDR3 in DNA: TGTGCCAGCAGTTACGACAGTAACTATGGCTACACCTTC. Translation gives CASSYDSNYGYTF.

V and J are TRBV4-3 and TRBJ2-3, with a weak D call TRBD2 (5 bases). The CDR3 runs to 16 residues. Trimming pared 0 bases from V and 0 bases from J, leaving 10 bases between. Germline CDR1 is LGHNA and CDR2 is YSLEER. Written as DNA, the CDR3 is TGCGCCAGCAGCCAAGACGAGGGCGGAAGCACAGATACGCAGTATTTT. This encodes CASSQDEGGSTDTQYF.

Here the CDR3 reads CASLSGQGGGYTF. CDR3 in DNA: TGTGCCAGCCTTTCCGGGCAGGGTGGCGGCTACACCTTC. The chain employs TRBV28 and TRBJ1-2, with D possibly being TRBD1 (5 bases). The CDR3 runs 13 residues. Trimming took 8 bases from V and 8 from J, leaving 18 bases between them. Germline V lookup: CDR1 MDHEN, CDR2 SYDVKM.

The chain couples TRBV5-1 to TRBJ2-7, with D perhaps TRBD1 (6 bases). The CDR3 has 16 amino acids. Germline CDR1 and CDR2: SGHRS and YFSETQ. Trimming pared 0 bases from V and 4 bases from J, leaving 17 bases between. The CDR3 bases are TGCGCCAGCAGCTTGGATCGACAGGACCTAGGTTACGAGCAGTACTTC. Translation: CASSLDRQDLGYEQYF.

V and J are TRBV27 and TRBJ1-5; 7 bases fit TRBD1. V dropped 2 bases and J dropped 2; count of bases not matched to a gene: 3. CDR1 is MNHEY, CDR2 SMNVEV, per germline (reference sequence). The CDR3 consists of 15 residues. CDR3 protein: CASSLGQGGNQPQHF. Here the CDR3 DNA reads TGTGCCAGCAGTTTAGGCCAGGGGGGCAATCAGCCCCAGCATTTT.

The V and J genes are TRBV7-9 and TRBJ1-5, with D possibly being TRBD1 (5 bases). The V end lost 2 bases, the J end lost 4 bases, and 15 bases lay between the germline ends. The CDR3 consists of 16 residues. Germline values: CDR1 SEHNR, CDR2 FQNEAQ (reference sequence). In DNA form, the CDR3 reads TGTGCCAGCAGCTTAAGTGGGGCAGATCTTAATCAGCCCCAGCATTTT. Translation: CASSLSGADLNQPQHF.

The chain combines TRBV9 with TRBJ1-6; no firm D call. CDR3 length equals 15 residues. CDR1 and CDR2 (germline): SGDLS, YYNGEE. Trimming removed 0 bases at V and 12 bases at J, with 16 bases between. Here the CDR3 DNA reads TGTGCCAGCAGCGTAGCTCCCGACCGCATTAGACCCCTCCACTTT. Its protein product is CASSVAPDRIRPLHF.

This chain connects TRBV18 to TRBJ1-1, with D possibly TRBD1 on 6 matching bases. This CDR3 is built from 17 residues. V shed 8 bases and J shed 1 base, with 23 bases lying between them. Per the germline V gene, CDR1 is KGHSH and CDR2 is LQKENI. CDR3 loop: CASTERGGVMANTEAFF. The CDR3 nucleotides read TGTGCCAGCACGGAAAGGGGGGGTGTCATGGCGAACACTGAAGCTTTCTTT.

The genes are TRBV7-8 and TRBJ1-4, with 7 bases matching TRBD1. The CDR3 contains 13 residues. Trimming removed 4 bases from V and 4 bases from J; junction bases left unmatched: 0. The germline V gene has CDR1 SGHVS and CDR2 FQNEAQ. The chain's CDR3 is CASSSGGNEKLFF. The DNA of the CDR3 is TGTGCCAGCAGCTCAGGGGGTAATGAAAAACTGTTTTTT. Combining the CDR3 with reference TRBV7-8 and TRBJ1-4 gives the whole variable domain GAGVSQSPRYKVAKRGQDVALRCDPISGHVSLFWYQQALGQGPEFLTYFQNEAQLDKSGLPSDRFFAERPEGSVSTLKIQRTQQEDSAVYLCASSSGGNEKLFFGSGTQLSVL.

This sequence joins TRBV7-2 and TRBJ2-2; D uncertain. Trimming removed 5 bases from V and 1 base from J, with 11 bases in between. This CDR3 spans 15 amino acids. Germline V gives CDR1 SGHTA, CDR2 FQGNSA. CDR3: CASSESPGNTGELFF. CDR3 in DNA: TGTGCCAGCAGCGAAAGCCCCGGGAACACCGGGGAGCTGTTTTTT.

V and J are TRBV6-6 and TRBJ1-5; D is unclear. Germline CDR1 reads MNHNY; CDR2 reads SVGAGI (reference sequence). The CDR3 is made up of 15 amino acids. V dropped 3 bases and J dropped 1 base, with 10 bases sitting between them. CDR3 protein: CASSYSPGSNQPQHF. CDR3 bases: TGTGCCAGCAGTTATAGCCCAGGAAGCAATCAGCCCCAGCATTTT.

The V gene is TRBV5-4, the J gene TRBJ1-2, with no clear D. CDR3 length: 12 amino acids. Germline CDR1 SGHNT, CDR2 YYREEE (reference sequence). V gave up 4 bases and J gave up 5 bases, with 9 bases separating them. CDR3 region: CASSLANYGYTF. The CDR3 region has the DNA TGTGCCAGCAGCCTCGCCAATTATGGCTACACCTTC.

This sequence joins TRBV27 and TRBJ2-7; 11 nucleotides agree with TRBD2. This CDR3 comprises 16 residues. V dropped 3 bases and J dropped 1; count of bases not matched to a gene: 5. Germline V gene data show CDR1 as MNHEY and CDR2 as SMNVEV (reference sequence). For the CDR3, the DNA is TGTGCCAGCAGTTTCGTGACTAGCGGGATATCCTACGAGCAGTACTTC. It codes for CASSFVTSGISYEQYF.

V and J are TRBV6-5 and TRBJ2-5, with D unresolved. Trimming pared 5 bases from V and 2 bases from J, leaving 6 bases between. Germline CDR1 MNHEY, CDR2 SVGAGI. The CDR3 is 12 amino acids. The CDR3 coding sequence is TGTGCCAGCAGTCGCCCTCAAGAGACCCAGTACTTC. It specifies CASSRPQETQYF.

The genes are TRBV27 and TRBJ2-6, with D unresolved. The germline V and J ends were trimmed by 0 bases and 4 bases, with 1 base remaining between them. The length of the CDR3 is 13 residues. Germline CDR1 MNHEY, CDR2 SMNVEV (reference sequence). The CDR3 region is CASSLSGANVLTF. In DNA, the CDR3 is TGTGCCAGCAGTTTATCCGGGGCCAACGTCCTGACTTTC.

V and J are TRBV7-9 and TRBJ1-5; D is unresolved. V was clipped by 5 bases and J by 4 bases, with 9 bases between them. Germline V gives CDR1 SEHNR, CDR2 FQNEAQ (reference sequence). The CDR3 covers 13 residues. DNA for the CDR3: TGTGCCAGCAGCCCCGCGCAGAATCAGCCCCAGCATTTT. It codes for CASSPAQNQPQHF.

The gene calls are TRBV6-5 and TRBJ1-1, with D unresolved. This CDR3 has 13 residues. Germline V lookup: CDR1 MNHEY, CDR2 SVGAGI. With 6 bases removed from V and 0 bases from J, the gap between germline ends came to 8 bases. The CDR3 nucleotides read TGTGCCAGCAGGGGCCTCATGAACACTGAAGCTTTCTTT. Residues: CASRGLMNTEAFF.

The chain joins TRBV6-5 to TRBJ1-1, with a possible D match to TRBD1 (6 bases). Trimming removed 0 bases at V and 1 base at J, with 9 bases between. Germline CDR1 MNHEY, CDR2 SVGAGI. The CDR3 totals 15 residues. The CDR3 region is CASSYSEQGNTEAFF. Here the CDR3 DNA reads TGTGCCAGCAGTTACTCAGAACAGGGGAACACTGAAGCTTTCTTT.